The 3 T cell receptor beta chains reported below all come from one sample, sequenced in a study of identical twins. One entry per CDR3 protein results from TCRdb running MiXCR on the 5' RACE reads. The table has around 250,000 distinct CDR3 sequences, 6.5% seen once. A further study also used this sample, focusing on T cells expressing NK-cell markers.

Sequenced sample: CD8+ T cells sorted from blood. These receptors originate from a woman aged 18-35 years in good health.

In this sample, this clonotype turned up a few times. This chain uses TRBV13 with TRBJ2-7; 10 bases are a match to TRBD1. The V gene's germline CDR1 is PRHDT and CDR2 FYEKMQ (reference sequence). The J segment lost 6 bases and the V segment lost 0 bases, leaving 5 bases of the junction unmatched. This CDR3 contains 15 residues. This CDR3 is CASSLGGTGVREQYF. The CDR3 coding sequence is TGTGCCAGCAGCTTAGGAGGGACAGGGGTCCGCGAGCAGTACTTC.

The rearrangement links TRBV7-9 to TRBJ2-7; D remains ambiguous. Looked up from germline, CDR1 is SEHNR and CDR2 is FQNEAQ (reference sequence). CDR3 size: 14 residues. V shed 5 bases and J shed 3 bases, with 14 bases lying between them. The CDR3 is CASSPRVQYYEQYF. The CDR3 bases are TGTGCCAGCAGCCCCCGCGTCCAGTACTACGAGCAGTACTTC.

This clonotype occurred many times. The chain joins TRBV12-3 or TRBV12-4 to TRBJ2-1, with D possibly matching TRBD2 (5 bases). V shed 7 bases and J shed 7 bases, with 8 bases lying between them. The CDR3 contains 11 residues. CDR3 sequence reads: CASNRGNEQFF. The CDR3 DNA reads TGTGCCAGCAATCGAGGGAATGAGCAGTTCTTC.